Listed here are 5 T cell receptor beta chains from one sample, sequenced in a study of cytomegalovirus exposure and HLA in healthy donors. 13 Jbeta primers and 60 Vbeta primers were used for the PCR. The data were produced by immunoSEQ multiplex PCR, yet TCRdb's version contains in-frame clones alone and is incomplete. The sample includes 100,000 to 150,000 clones, 70% to 75% seen only once; the top ten take roughly 7%. Sequencing was done on a sample of PBMCs. These receptors were collected from a male donor in good health and CMV-seronegative.

V and J are TRBV4-2 and TRBJ1-1, with a weak D call TRBD1 (5 bases). V dropped 0 bases and J dropped 0 bases, with 11 bases sitting between them. In germline, CDR1 is LGHNA, CDR2 YNFKEQ. This CDR3 is built from 16 residues. CDR3 DNA sequence: TGTGCCAGCAGCCAAGATTTGCGGGGACTGAACACTGAAGCTTTCTTT. It translates to CASSQDLRGLNTEAFF.

The chain employs TRBV4-3 and TRBJ2-7, with 8 bases lining up with TRBD1. The CDR3 is 15 amino acids. V gave up 0 bases and J gave up 3 bases; unmatched junction bases: 4. In germline, CDR1 is LGHNA, CDR2 YSLEER. CDR3 bases: TGCGCCAGCAGCCAAGACCCAGGGGGCGGCTACGAGCAGTACTTC. It codes for CASSQDPGGGYEQYF.

The chain combines TRBV5-1 with TRBJ2-7, with TRBD2 matching 7 bases. Trimming removed 0 bases from V and 3 bases from J; junction bases left unmatched: 9. The CDR3 loop spans 16 amino acids. CDR1 and CDR2 from the germline V gene are SGHRS and YFSETQ. The CDR3 DNA sequence: TGCGCCAGCAGCTTGGCCCTAGGCGGGAGAGGCTACGAGCAGTACTTC. It specifies CASSLALGGRGYEQYF. Based on the CDR3 plus reference TRBV5-1 and TRBJ2-7, the full variable domain is KAGVTQTPRYLIKTRGQQVTLSCSPISGHRSVSWYQQTPGQGLQFLFEYFSETQRNKGNFPGRFSGRQFSNSRSEMNVSTLELGDSALYLCASSLALGGRGYEQYFGPGTRLTVT.

This chain joins TRBV28 and TRBJ1-6; D gene uncertain. The CDR3 is made up of 12 amino acids. Trimming took 1 base from V and 7 from J, leaving 2 bases between them. The germline CDR1 and CDR2 sequences are MDHEN and SYDVKM. The CDR3 DNA follows: TGTGCCAGCAGTTTATTAAATTCACCCCTCCACTTT. Its translation is CASSLLNSPLHF.

The J gene is TRBJ1-2, the V gene TRBV5-1, with 10 bases fitting TRBD1. V lost 0 bases to trimming and J lost 5 bases; unmatched junction nucleotides: 7. CDR1 is SGHRS, CDR2 YFSETQ, per germline. This CDR3 is built from 16 residues. The CDR3: CASSLESTGGNYGYTF. CDR3 sequence (DNA): TGCGCCAGCAGCTTGGAGTCGACAGGGGGCAATTATGGCTACACCTTC.